This TCR beta chain is drawn from a study of T-cell reconstitution after alpha-beta-depleted transplantation in children. Unique molecular identifiers tagged the TCRbeta library. TCRdb re-derived calls from the PCR reads in MiXCR, one entry per CDR3 protein. This sample carries roughly 170,000 distinct CDR3 sequences, about 6.4% of them seen once, and the ten largest clones take over 2.5%. V lost 2 bases to trimming and J lost 2 bases, with 11 bases between them. The V gene's germline CDR1 is SGHRS and CDR2 YFSETQ. The CDR3 is made up of 14 amino acids. This clonotype was detected ten times or more. The V gene is TRBV5-1, the J gene TRBJ2-7; D is uncertain. Sequenced material: PBMCs from the stem cell graft donor, taken from the stem cell graft. This TCR was recovered from a human donor who donated a stem cell graft to a child with Wiskott-Aldrich syndrome. DNA for the CDR3: TGCGCCAGCAGCTTTAGCTCCCCTGCCTACGAGCAGTACTTC. Residues: CASSFSSPAYEQYF.